One and the same sample provided the 16 T cell receptor beta chains below, sequenced in a study of early T cells in non-severe SARS-CoV-2 infection. TCRdb called the 5' RACE reads again in MiXCR, with one record for every CDR3 protein. The sample lists 65,000 to 75,000 distinct CDR3 sequences; around 14% were seen once. The sequencing input was whole blood. Receptors were obtained from an adult who was a healthcare worker with PCR-confirmed SARS-CoV-2 infection or an uninfected control (not recorded which).

This clonotype showed up many times. The chain links TRBV20-1 to TRBJ2-4, with D tentatively TRBD1 (6 bases). The CDR3 length is 13 residues. Germline V CDR1 and CDR2: DFQATT, SNEGSKA (reference sequence). The ends were cut back, 5 bases at V and 1 base at J, with 9 bases in the middle. The CDR3 DNA reads TGCAGTGCTCCCGACAGGGCCAAAAACATTCAGTACTTC. Translation: CSAPDRAKNIQYF.

The genes are TRBV12-3 or TRBV12-4 and TRBJ2-2; 7 nucleotides align to TRBD2. The ends lost 5 bases at V and 10 bases at J; junction bases unmatched: 16. The CDR3 spans 16 residues. The CDR3 nucleotides read TGTGCCAGCAGTCCGATTCCGGGACTAATGATGGAGGAGCTGTTTTTT. Translated, it gives CASSPIPGLMMEELFF.

The chain is built from TRBV6-1 and TRBJ2-3; 7 bases are a match to TRBD1. CDR1 and CDR2 from the germline V gene are MNHNS and SASEGT. This CDR3 is built from 15 residues. With 6 bases clipped from V and 3 bases from J, the junction kept 9 bases outside the gene matches. CDR3 in amino acids: CASRRQGELTDTQYF. The DNA of the CDR3 is TGTGCCAGCAGGAGACAGGGCGAATTGACAGATACGCAGTATTTT.

At least ten counts were recorded for this clonotype. The chain has TRBV19 and TRBJ2-4; D is undetermined. The CDR3 runs 13 residues. Per the germline V gene, CDR1 is LNHDA and CDR2 is SQIVND (reference sequence). V was trimmed by 4 bases and J by 9 bases, leaving 13 bases between them. The CDR3 loop is CASSTASWGIQYF. The CDR3 nucleotides read TGTGCCAGTAGTACCGCTTCGTGGGGCATTCAGTACTTC. Using reference TRBV19 and TRBJ2-4 for the parts outside the CDR3, the full variable domain is DGGITQSPKYLFRKEGQNVTLSCEQNLNHDAMYWYRQDPGQGLRLIYYSQIVNDFQKGDIAEGYSVSREKKESFPLTVTSAQKNPTAFYLCASSTASWGIQYFGAGTRLSVL.

This clonotype was recorded a few times. The junction shows a germline mismatch at one end, possibly a read error. J is TRBJ2-1 and V is TRBV4-2; 7 nucleotides agree with TRBD1. Germline V gene lookup returns CDR1 LGHNA and CDR2 YNFKEQ. This CDR3 contains 15 residues. CDR3 DNA: TGTGCCAGCAGCCCAGGACAGGCCTCCGACAATGAGCAGTTCTTC. Translation gives CASSPGQASDNEQFF.

The gene calls are TRBV12-3 or TRBV12-4 and TRBJ2-3; D is ambiguous. The CDR3 sequence is 15 residues long. Trimming pared 2 bases from V and 2 bases from J, leaving 11 bases between. CDR3 amino acids: CASSLKVRPTDTQYF. CDR3 bases: TGTGCCAGCAGTTTAAAAGTCAGGCCCACAGATACGCAGTATTTT.

This chain links TRBV11-2 with TRBJ1-2, with TRBD1 as a possible D gene (5 bases). CDR1 is SGHAT and CDR2 is FQNNGV in the germline V gene. The CDR3 covers 14 residues. V was trimmed by 4 bases and J by 4 bases, leaving 13 bases between them. CDR3 sequence: CASSSLAGTYGYTF. CDR3 bases: TGTGCCAGCAGCTCTCTCGCAGGGACCTATGGCTACACCTTC. Combining the CDR3 with reference TRBV11-2 and TRBJ1-2 gives the whole variable domain EAGVAQSPRYKIIEKRQSVAFWCNPISGHATLYWYQQILGQGPKLLIQFQNNGVVDDSQLPKDRFSAERLKGVDSTLKIQPAKLEDSAVYLCASSSLAGTYGYTFGSGTRLTVV.

This sequence joins TRBV12-3 or TRBV12-4 and TRBJ2-1; 10 bases fit TRBD1. This CDR3 comprises 15 residues. J lost 1 base, V lost 6 bases, and 3 bases had no gene match. In DNA, the CDR3 is TGTGCCAGCAGAAGACAGGGGGCATCCTACAATGAGCAGTTCTTC. This translates into CASRRQGASYNEQFF.

This clonotype was counted many times. The V and J genes are TRBV5-4 and TRBJ2-1; TRBD2 matches at 9 bases. CDR3 length: 14 residues. Germline V CDR1 and CDR2: SGHNT, YYREEE (reference sequence). The trim removed 5 bases at V and 9 bases at J, leaving 9 bases unmatched. CDR3 coding DNA: TGTGCCAGCAGTAAGGGACTAGCCGAGACTGAGCAGTTCTTC. It translates to CASSKGLAETEQFF.

This clonotype was seen many times. The chain employs TRBV28 and TRBJ2-7, with 7 positions matching TRBD1. The V segment lost 8 bases and the J segment 3 bases; nucleotides outside the gene matches: 10. The CDR3 sequence is 14 residues long. CDR1 and CDR2 from the germline V gene are MDHEN and SYDVKM. In DNA, the CDR3 is TGTGCCAGCGTAAGACAGGGCGGAGGCTACGAGCAGTACTTC. Translating it yields CASVRQGGGYEQYF. Based on the CDR3 plus reference TRBV28 and TRBJ2-7, the full variable domain is DVKVTQSSRYLVKRTGEKVFLECVQDMDHENMFWYRQDPGLGLRLIYFSYDVKMKEKGDIPEGYSVSREKKERFSLILESASTNQTSMYLCASVRQGGGYEQYFGPGTRLTVT.

This clonotype was recorded many times. CDR3 residues: CASISGGGAIEQFF. CDR3 nucleotides: TGTGCCAGCATTTCCGGCGGGGGGGCCATTGAGCAGTTCTTC. The chain uses TRBV7-8 and TRBJ2-1; 9 bases are a match to TRBD2. The CDR3 spans 14 residues. V shed 7 bases, J shed 9 bases, and the junction held 10 bases outside the gene matches. Germline assignment: CDR1 SGHVS and CDR2 FQNEAQ.

This clonotype has at least ten counts. This chain connects TRBV20-1 to TRBJ2-3; 9 positions match TRBD2. The CDR3 totals 14 residues. Trimming removed 7 bases from V and 0 bases from J; junction bases left unmatched: 5. Germline V gene sequence: CDR1 DFQATT, CDR2 SNEGSKA (reference sequence). The CDR3 loop is CSVKLAGSTDTQYF. CDR3 coding DNA: TGCAGTGTCAAACTAGCGGGTAGCACAGATACGCAGTATTTT.

This clonotype was picked up a small number of times. The chain uses TRBV6-6 and TRBJ1-3, with D perhaps TRBD1 (6 bases). Germline V CDR1 and CDR2: MNHNY, SVGAGI (reference sequence). V lost 2 bases and J lost 3, with 11 bases in between. The CDR3 extends over 15 amino acids. This CDR3 is CASSYAEGGGNTIYF. CDR3 coding DNA: TGTGCCAGCAGTTACGCGGAAGGGGGTGGAAACACCATATATTTT.

This chain connects TRBV19 to TRBJ2-7, with 11 bases aligning to TRBD2. The junction had 5 bases not matched to a gene; V was cut back by 5 bases and J by 5 bases. The CDR3 is 14 amino acids. CDR1 LNHDA and CDR2 SQIVND come from the germline V gene (reference sequence). The chain's CDR3 is CASSGLAGGNEQYF. The CDR3 bases are TGTGCCAGTAGTGGGCTAGCGGGAGGTAACGAGCAGTACTTC.

The rearrangement links TRBV7-9 to TRBJ1-2, with 7 bases fitting TRBD1. V trimming: 0 bases; J trimming: 2 bases; junction bases outside the gene matches: 0. The CDR3 sequence is 14 residues long. Germline V CDR1 and CDR2: SEHNR, FQNEAQ (reference sequence). This CDR3 is CASSLAQGNYGYTF. The CDR3, as DNA: TGTGCCAGCAGCTTAGCACAGGGGAACTATGGCTACACCTTC.

For this clonotype: A much larger clone lies one base from this, so it may be a read error. The gene calls are TRBV7-2 and TRBJ2-7; no clear D. Trimming removed 1 base from V and 2 bases from J, with 6 bases in between. This CDR3 has 13 amino acids. Germline V gene sequence: CDR1 SGHTA, CDR2 FQGNSA. CDR3 nucleotides: TGTGCCAGCAGCTTAGGCGAGGCCTACGAGCAGTACTTC. This codes for CASSLGEAYEQYF.